This T cell receptor beta chain originates from a study of shared clonotypes between healthy human individuals. Only CD45RO-negative cells positively selected for CCR7 counted as naive CD8 cells, so terminally differentiated effector memory CD45RA+ cells were excluded. Nashville, Tennessee was home to all donors, each a Caucasian adult. Method: immunoSEQ multiplex PCR; TCRdb's copy keeps in-frame clones and lacks some. The sample includes about 650,000 clones, roughly 95% seen only once; the top ten take about 0.11%. The CDR3 sequence is 13 residues long. Germline V gives CDR1 MNHEY, CDR2 SVGAGI. V lost 6 bases to trimming and J lost 4 bases, with 9 bases between them. Regarding this clone: No antigen is known for it.

Overall study results and limits: Clonotypes which were not shared had lower generation probabilities than clonotypes that all four donors shared.

Sample: naive CD8+ T cells sorted from blood. V is TRBV6-5 and J is TRBJ2-2, with a possible D match to TRBD2 (6 bases). This TCR was sampled from a woman aged 25 to 39 in good health. CDR3 DNA sequence: TGTGCCAGCAGGTTTAGCGGCACCGGGGAGCTGTTTTTT. Protein product: CASRFSGTGELFF.